This entry lists 18 T cell receptor beta chains sequenced from one sample in a study of T cells after somatic rescue of genetic block. Sequencing used immunoSEQ multiplex PCR; TCRdb keeps in-frame clones, though not all of them. The data contain about 88,000 clones, over 80% of them seen just once; the ten biggest clones take up roughly 1.5%. The sample consisted of peripheral blood mononuclear cells (PBMCs). The receptor source for this set is a woman aged 18-29 years.

This clone was observed a handful of times. The V and J genes are TRBV28 and TRBJ1-1, with 7 bases aligning to TRBD1. With V trimmed by 8 bases and J by 4 bases, 7 bases remained unmatched. The germline gives CDR1 MDHEN, CDR2 SYDVKM. The CDR3 totals 13 residues. The CDR3 nucleotides read TGTGCCAGCCAAGGACAGGTTGGCACTGAAGCTTTCTTT. This sequence encodes CASQGQVGTEAFF.

This chain links TRBV7-9 with TRBJ2-2, with 14 bases matching TRBD2. V shed 6 bases, J shed 7 bases, and the junction held 7 bases outside the gene matches. The CDR3 is made up of 16 amino acids. CDR1 is SEHNR, CDR2 FQNEAQ, per germline (reference sequence). In nucleotides, the CDR3 is TGTGCCAGCAGACCCGGGACTAGCGGGAGAGACGGGGAGCTGTTTTTT. Its translation is CASRPGTSGRDGELFF.

This clone was counted only a few times. The chain recombines TRBV5-6 with TRBJ2-7, with a possible D match to TRBD1 (6 bases). With 6 bases removed from V and 2 bases from J, the gap between germline ends came to 15 bases. Germline V gene sequence: CDR1 SGHDT, CDR2 YYEEEE. There are 14 residues in the CDR3. The CDR3 sequence: CASTTTGRTYEQYF. The CDR3 nucleotides are TGTGCCAGCACCACGACAGGCAGAACCTACGAGCAGTACTTC.

This chain joins TRBV19 and TRBJ2-1; D is unresolved. Germline lookup yields CDR1 LNHDA and CDR2 SQIVND (reference sequence). V lost 0 bases, J lost 9 bases, and 12 bases lay in between. CDR3 length: 14 amino acids. CDR3 sequence (DNA): TGTGCCAGTAGTATAGATCTAAAGGATCTTGAGCAGTTCTTC. Its translation: CASSIDLKDLEQFF.

This chain uses TRBV19 with TRBJ2-7; 7 bases agree with TRBD1. Germline loops: CDR1 LNHDA, CDR2 SQIVND (reference sequence). J gave up 0 bases and V 3 bases, and 5 bases lay outside the gene matches. CDR3 length equals 15 residues. The CDR3 DNA follows: TGTGCCAGTAGTATTAGACAGGGCAGCTCCTACGAGCAGTACTTC. It yields the protein CASSIRQGSSYEQYF.

The chain uses TRBV29-1 and TRBJ1-4, with D possibly matching TRBD1 (5 bases). Germline assignment: CDR1 SQVTM and CDR2 ANQGSEA. The CDR3 totals 15 residues. V lost 6 bases, J lost 6 bases, and 20 bases lay in between. The CDR3 sequence is CSVAATRDSDEKLFF. The CDR3 DNA reads as TGCAGCGTCGCCGCTACCAGGGATTCAGATGAAAAACTGTTTTTT. The full variable domain, rest sourced from reference TRBV29-1 and TRBJ1-4, is SAVISQKPSRDICQRGTSLTIQCQVDSQVTMMFWYRQQPGQSLTLIATANQGSEATYESGFVIDKFPISRPNLTFSTLTVSNMSPEDSSIYLCSVAATRDSDEKLFFGSGTQLSVL.

The CDR3 loop is CASSLGQGVTYEQYF. In DNA, the CDR3 is TGCGCCAGCAGCTTAGGACAGGGGGTAACGTACGAGCAGTACTTC. The chain is built from TRBV5-1 and TRBJ2-7; 10 nucleotides match TRBD1. Germline lookup yields CDR1 SGHRS and CDR2 YFSETQ. Trimming took 2 bases from V and 4 from J; bases not matched to a gene: 6. This CDR3 has 15 amino acids.

The chain is built from TRBV6-1 and TRBJ2-1, with D perhaps TRBD1 (5 bases). From germline, CDR1 is MNHNS and CDR2 SASEGT. This CDR3 region has 14 residues. Trimming took 4 bases from V and 4 from J, leaving 11 bases between them. The CDR3: CASSGPTAYNEQFF. CDR3 DNA sequence: TGTGCCAGCAGTGGGCCGACAGCTTACAATGAGCAGTTCTTC.

The chain combines TRBV2 with TRBJ2-7; 10 nucleotides match TRBD1. Germline V lookup: CDR1 SNHLY, CDR2 FYNNEI. The junction had 11 bases not matched to a gene; V was cut back by 2 bases and J by 7 bases. The CDR3 runs to 16 residues. The CDR3 bases are TGTGCCAGCAGTGAACCTCTCCGGGACAGGGGCCGGGAGCAGTACTTC. Translated, it gives CASSEPLRDRGREQYF.

J is TRBJ1-5 and V is TRBV7-9; TRBD1 is a possible D gene (5 bases). Between the trimmed V and J ends, which lost 6 bases and 1 base, there was a span of 10 bases. From germline, CDR1 is SEHNR and CDR2 FQNEAQ (reference sequence). The CDR3 spans 14 residues. The CDR3 spells CASSFRDSNQPQHF. CDR3 coding DNA: TGTGCCAGCAGTTTCCGGGACAGCAATCAGCCCCAGCATTTT.

The chain recombines TRBV28 with TRBJ2-1; no clear D. The germline V gene has CDR1 MDHEN and CDR2 SYDVKM. The CDR3 loop spans 12 amino acids. V lost 3 bases, J lost 9 bases, and 9 bases lay in between. The CDR3 region has the DNA TGTGCCAGCAGTTTCAAGGTCAGTGAGCAGTTCTTC. This codes for CASSFKVSEQFF.

This clone appeared a single time. CDR3 region: CASSPAGANTEAFF. The CDR3 DNA follows: TGTGCCAGCAGCCCTGCGGGGGCGAACACTGAAGCTTTCTTT. V is TRBV5-5 and J is TRBJ1-1, with D perhaps TRBD1 (6 bases). In germline, CDR1 is SGHKS, CDR2 YYEKEE (reference sequence). V was pared by 4 bases and J by 1 base, with 11 bases between. CDR3 size: 14 residues. Looking up the rest from reference TRBV5-5 and TRBJ1-1 gives the full variable domain: DAGVTQSPTHLIKTRGQQVTLRCSPISGHKSVSWYQQVLGQGPQFIFQYYEKEERGRGNFPDRFSARQFPNYSSELNVNALLLGDSALYLCASSPAGANTEAFFGQGTRLTVV.

This clone was detected only a few times. V is TRBV5-1 and J is TRBJ1-2; possibly TRBD1 for D (5 bases). The CDR3 runs 15 residues. V was pared by 0 bases and J by 7 bases, with 16 bases between. CDR1 is SGHRS and CDR2 is YFSETQ in the germline V gene. CDR3 coding DNA: TGCGCCAGCAGCTTGGCCTCGGTAGGGGATGCTGGCTACACCTTC. Protein: CASSLASVGDAGYTF.

The genes are TRBV30 and TRBJ1-2; the D is unclear. The CDR3 runs to 14 residues. Germline loops: CDR1 GTSNPN, CDR2 SVGIG (reference sequence). With 5 bases removed from V and 1 base from J, the gap between germline ends came to 14 bases. CDR3 bases: TGTGCCTGGGAGCGGGCCCGCAGTAACTATGGCTACACCTTC. It encodes CAWERARSNYGYTF.

This chain connects TRBV28 to TRBJ2-3, with D unresolved. CDR3 length equals 12 residues. V was trimmed by 6 bases and J by 8 bases, leaving 12 bases between them. Germline V gene data show CDR1 as MDHEN and CDR2 as SYDVKM. CDR3 loop: CASSTTVSTQYF. CDR3 nucleotides: TGTGCCAGCAGCACCACAGTGAGTACGCAGTATTTT.

The chain uses TRBV30 and TRBJ1-5; 8 bases are a match to TRBD1. CDR1 is GTSNPN, CDR2 SVGIG, per germline (reference sequence). The trim removed 2 bases at V and 7 bases at J, leaving 7 bases unmatched. This CDR3 region has 14 residues. In DNA form, the CDR3 reads TGTGCCTGGAGTTTTGGACAGGGCTGGCAGCCCCAGCATTTT. It codes for CAWSFGQGWQPQHF.

This chain joins TRBV27 and TRBJ2-7; possible D gene TRBD2, 6 bases. The V end lost 5 bases, the J end lost 4 bases, and 15 bases lay between the germline ends. CDR1 and CDR2 from the germline V gene are MNHEY and SMNVEV (reference sequence). The CDR3 runs to 14 residues. The CDR3: CASSHRQGGYEQYF. DNA of the CDR3: TGTGCCAGCAGTCATAGGCAGGGAGGTTACGAGCAGTACTTC.

In this sample, this clone turned up once. The V gene is TRBV16, the J gene TRBJ2-4; a possible D gene is TRBD1 (5 bases). Germline loops: CDR1 KGHSY, CDR2 FQNENV. V dropped 4 bases and J dropped 2 bases, with 15 bases sitting between them. This CDR3 has 16 amino acids. The CDR3 here is CASSRRRRATKNIQYF. The CDR3 nucleotides read TGTGCCAGCAGCCGAAGGCGCAGGGCGACCAAAAACATTCAGTACTTC.